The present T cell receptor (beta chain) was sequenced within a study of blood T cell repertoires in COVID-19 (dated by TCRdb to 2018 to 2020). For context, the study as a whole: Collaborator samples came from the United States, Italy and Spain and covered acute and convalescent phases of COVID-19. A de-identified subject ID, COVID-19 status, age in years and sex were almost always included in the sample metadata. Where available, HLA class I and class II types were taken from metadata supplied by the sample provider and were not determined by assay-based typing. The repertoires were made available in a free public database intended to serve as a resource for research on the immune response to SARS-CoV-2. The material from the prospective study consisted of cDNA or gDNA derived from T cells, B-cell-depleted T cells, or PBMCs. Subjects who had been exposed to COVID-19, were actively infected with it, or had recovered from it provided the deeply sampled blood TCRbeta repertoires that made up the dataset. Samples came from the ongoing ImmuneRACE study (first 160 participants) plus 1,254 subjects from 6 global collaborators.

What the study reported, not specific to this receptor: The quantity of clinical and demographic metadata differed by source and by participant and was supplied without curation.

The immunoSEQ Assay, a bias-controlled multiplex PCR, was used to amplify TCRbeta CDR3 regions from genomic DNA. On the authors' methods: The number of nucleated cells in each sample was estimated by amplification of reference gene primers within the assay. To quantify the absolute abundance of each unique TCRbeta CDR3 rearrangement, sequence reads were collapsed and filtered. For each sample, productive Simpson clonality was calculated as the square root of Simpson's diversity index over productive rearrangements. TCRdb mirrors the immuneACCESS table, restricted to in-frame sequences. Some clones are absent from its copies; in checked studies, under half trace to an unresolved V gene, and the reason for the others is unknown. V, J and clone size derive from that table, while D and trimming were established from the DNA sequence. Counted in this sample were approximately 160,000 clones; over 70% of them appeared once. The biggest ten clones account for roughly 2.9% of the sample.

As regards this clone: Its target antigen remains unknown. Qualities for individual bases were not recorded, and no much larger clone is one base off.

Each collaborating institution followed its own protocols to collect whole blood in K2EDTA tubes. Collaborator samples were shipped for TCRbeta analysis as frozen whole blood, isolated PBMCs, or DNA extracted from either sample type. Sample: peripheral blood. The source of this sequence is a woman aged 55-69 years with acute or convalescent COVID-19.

The CDR3 reads as follows: CASRPTGSYGYTF. The sequenced DNA: TGTGCCAGCAGGCCGACAGGGTCCTATGGCTACACCTTC. In this chain, TRBV27 is recombined with TRBJ1-2; TRBD1 lines up with 7 middle nucleotides. CDR3 length: 13 amino acids, cysteine to phenylalanine. Only CDR3 DNA remains: 39 bases, in frame from the first base. CDR1 and CDR2, per the germline V gene (reference sequence), are MNHEY and SMNVEV. Trimming takes 6 bases off V and 4 bases off J; junction bases not matched to a gene: 5.